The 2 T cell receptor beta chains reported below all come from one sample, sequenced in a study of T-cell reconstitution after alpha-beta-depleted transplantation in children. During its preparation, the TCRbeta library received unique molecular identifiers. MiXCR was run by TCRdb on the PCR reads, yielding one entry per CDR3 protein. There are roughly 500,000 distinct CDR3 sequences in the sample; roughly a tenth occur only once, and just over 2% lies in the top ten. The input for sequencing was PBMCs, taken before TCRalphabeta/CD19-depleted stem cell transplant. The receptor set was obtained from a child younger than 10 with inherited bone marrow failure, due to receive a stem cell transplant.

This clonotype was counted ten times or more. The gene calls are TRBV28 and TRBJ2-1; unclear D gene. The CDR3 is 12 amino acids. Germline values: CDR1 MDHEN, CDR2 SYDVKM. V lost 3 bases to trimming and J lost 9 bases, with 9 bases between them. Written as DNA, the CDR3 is TGTGCCAGCAGTTTTGTAGGTGGTGAGCAGTTCTTC. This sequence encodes CASSFVGGEQFF.

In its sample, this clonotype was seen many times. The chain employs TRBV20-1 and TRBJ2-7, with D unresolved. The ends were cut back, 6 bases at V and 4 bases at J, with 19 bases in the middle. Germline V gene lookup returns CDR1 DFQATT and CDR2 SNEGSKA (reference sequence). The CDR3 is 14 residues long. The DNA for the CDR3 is TGCAGTGCGAACGGACGAGAGGCGCGATACGAGCAGTACTTC. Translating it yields CSANGREARYEQYF.